The 25 T cell receptor beta chains below were found in one sample sequenced in a study of T cell repertoires in cytomegalovirus infection. Their specific antigens are unknown. TCRdb re-derived calls from the reads in MiXCR, one entry per CDR3 protein. The data hold about 700,000 distinct CDR3 sequences, with roughly 33% observed a single time. The sample here was cultured PBMCs, taken from culture after CMV antigen stimulation. The receptors stem from a human donor in good health (CMV status not recorded). Some clones in this sample may be carry-over from other donors' samples.

This clonotype was counted a few times. The rearrangement links TRBV27 to TRBJ2-7; possibly TRBD2 for D (6 bases). This CDR3 is 14 amino acids long. Germline assignment: CDR1 MNHEY and CDR2 SMNVEV (reference sequence). V was pared by 1 base and J by 5 bases, with 12 bases between. CDR3 in amino acids: CASSLFAGRHEQYF. The CDR3 nucleotides read TGTGCCAGCAGTTTATTTGCAGGGAGGCACGAGCAGTACTTC.

This clonotype was seen only a few times. V and J are TRBV12-3 or TRBV12-4 and TRBJ1-1; D perhaps matches TRBD1 (5 bases). There are 15 residues in the CDR3. Between the trimmed V and J ends, which lost 3 bases and 0 bases, there was a span of 11 bases. In DNA form, the CDR3 reads TGTGCCAGCAGTTTTCGACAGCTAATGAACACTGAAGCTTTCTTT. Amino acid sequence: CASSFRQLMNTEAFF.

Points on this clonotype: A read error may be the cause here, since a much bigger clone is one base away. This chain links TRBV12-3 or TRBV12-4 with TRBJ2-7; D is unresolved. The CDR3 totals 13 residues. The V and J ends lost 3 bases and 2 bases respectively, with 8 bases between them. The CDR3 region is CASSLWAPYEQYF. Here the CDR3 DNA reads TGTGCCAGCAGTTTGTGGGCCCCCTACGAGCAGTACTTC.

V gene TRBV7-2 combines with J gene TRBJ1-2; a weak D match, TRBD1 (6 bases). This CDR3 has 15 residues. The V gene lost 0 bases and the J gene lost 1 base, with 9 bases spanning the gap. Germline V gene sequence: CDR1 SGHTA, CDR2 FQGNSA. The CDR3 sequence: CASSLARRGNYGYTF. In nucleotides, the CDR3 is TGTGCCAGCAGCTTAGCGCGCAGGGGTAACTATGGCTACACCTTC.

There are a few counts of this clonotype. J is TRBJ1-5 and V is TRBV18; the D is unclear. The CDR3 has 14 residues. Germline values: CDR1 KGHSH, CDR2 LQKENI. Trimming removed 3 bases from V and 5 bases from J, with 11 bases in between. The chain's CDR3 is CASSPAEGHQPQHF. The CDR3 bases are TGTGCCAGCTCACCGGCCGAGGGCCATCAGCCCCAGCATTTT.

In its sample, this clonotype was seen a few times. The chain joins TRBV7-2 to TRBJ1-1; D unclear. With 2 bases removed from V and 7 bases from J, the gap between germline ends came to 17 bases. This CDR3 is 15 amino acids long. CDR1 and CDR2 (germline): SGHTA, FQGNSA. The CDR3 region is CASSLRPGTPGEAFF. CDR3 DNA sequence: TGTGCCAGCAGCTTAAGGCCTGGAACCCCCGGTGAAGCTTTCTTT.

This clonotype was counted between two and nine times. The chain uses TRBV27 and TRBJ2-7; a possible D gene is TRBD2 (6 bases). V dropped 6 bases and J dropped 9 bases, with 24 bases sitting between them. This CDR3 comprises 15 residues. Germline CDR1 and CDR2: MNHEY and SMNVEV (reference sequence). The CDR3 coding sequence is TGTGCCAGCAGCTCCCCCGGATCAGGCGCGGGGAGGCAGTACTTC. This codes for CASSSPGSGAGRQYF.

The chain uses TRBV5-1 and TRBJ1-3; no clear D gene. This CDR3 region has 14 residues. The germline CDR1 and CDR2 sequences are SGHRS and YFSETQ. The V end lost 4 bases, the J end lost 3 bases, and 11 bases lay between the germline ends. The CDR3 region is CASSRGMDGNTIYF. CDR3 DNA sequence: TGCGCCAGCAGCAGAGGGATGGATGGAAACACCATATATTTT.

This clonotype was seen more than once but under ten times. CDR3 in amino acids: CASSQVGAGGYNEQFF. In nucleotides, the CDR3 is TGCGCCAGCAGCCAAGTCGGTGCGGGGGGATACAATGAGCAGTTCTTC. The rearrangement links TRBV4-1 to TRBJ2-1; 8 nucleotides agree with TRBD2. The CDR3 runs to 16 residues. Germline V gene data show CDR1 as MGHRA and CDR2 as YSYEKL. V shed 1 base, J shed 4 bases, and the junction held 6 bases outside the gene matches.

This clonotype occurred a few times. The chain couples TRBV7-9 to TRBJ1-2; 9 bases agree with TRBD1. The V segment lost 5 bases and the J segment 4 bases; nucleotides outside the gene matches: 8. The CDR3 extends over 15 amino acids. Germline lookup yields CDR1 SEHNR and CDR2 FQNEAQ (reference sequence). CDR3 amino acids: CASSQSGQGVYGYTF. CDR3 sequence (DNA): TGTGCCAGCAGCCAATCGGGACAGGGTGTCTATGGCTACACCTTC.

This clonotype came up a few times. This chain joins TRBV18 and TRBJ1-2; D is possibly TRBD1 (6 bases). This CDR3 is 13 amino acids long. The germline V and J ends were trimmed by 2 bases and 9 bases, with 13 bases remaining between them. CDR1 is KGHSH and CDR2 is LQKENI in the germline V gene. For the CDR3, the DNA is TGTGCCAGCTCACCAGAGGCGCAGGGGAGCTACACCTTC. It encodes CASSPEAQGSYTF.

This clonotype was detected ten times or more. The CDR3 DNA sequence: TGTGCCAGCAGCTTAATGCTAGCGATTACCTACGAGCAGTACTTC. This translates into CASSLMLAITYEQYF. The chain combines TRBV7-2 with TRBJ2-7; a weak D match, TRBD2 (6 bases). V was clipped by 2 bases and J by 2 bases, with 13 bases between them. The CDR3 spans 15 residues. Germline loops: CDR1 SGHTA, CDR2 FQGNSA. Filled out from reference TRBV7-2 and TRBJ2-7, the complete variable domain reads GAGVSQSPSNKVTEKGKDVELRCDPISGHTALYWYRQSLGQGLEFLIYFQGNSAPDKSGLPSDRFSAERTGGSVSTLTIQRTQQEDSAVYLCASSLMLAITYEQYFGPGTRLTVT.

This clonotype has more than one count but fewer than ten. This chain links TRBV27 with TRBJ1-4; 7 bases map to TRBD1. The germline V gene has CDR1 MNHEY and CDR2 SMNVEV (reference sequence). This CDR3 is 14 amino acids long. V shed 6 bases, J shed 6 bases, and the junction held 7 bases outside the gene matches. The CDR3 bases are TGTGCCAGCAGAGAGACAGGGTTTGATGAAAAACTGTTTTTT. Its protein is CASRETGFDEKLFF.

The chain uses TRBV7-8 and TRBJ1-5, with 7 bases that match TRBD1. CDR3 length: 15 amino acids. V was clipped by 1 base and J by 7 bases; unmatched bases: 7. The germline V gene encodes CDR1 SGHVS and CDR2 FQNEAQ. CDR3 bases: TGTGCCAGCAGCTTAGAATACAGACAGGGCCAGCCCCAGCATTTT. This translates into CASSLEYRQGQPQHF. Complete variable domain (other parts from reference TRBV7-8 and TRBJ1-5): GAGVSQSPRYKVAKRGQDVALRCDPISGHVSLFWYQQALGQGPEFLTYFQNEAQLDKSGLPSDRFFAERPEGSVSTLKIQRTQQEDSAVYLCASSLEYRQGQPQHFGDGTRLSIL.

The table lists this clonotype with a few counts. V is TRBV6-1 and J is TRBJ2-5; tentatively, D is TRBD1 (5 bases). CDR3 length: 13 amino acids. V lost 8 bases, J lost 2 bases, and 12 bases lay in between. Germline CDR1 is MNHNS and CDR2 is SASEGT. CDR3 nucleotide sequence: TGTGCCAGCCTCAGGCAGGGACAAGAGACCCAGTACTTC. This gives the protein CASLRQGQETQYF.

This chain joins TRBV7-8 and TRBJ1-2; unclear D gene. The length of the CDR3 is 15 residues. Germline V CDR1 and CDR2: SGHVS, FQNEAQ. Trimming took off 4 bases at V and 2 bases at J, with 14 bases between the two ends. The CDR3 DNA reads TGTGCCAGCAGCTCCTCCACGACGGAGAACTATGGCTACACCTTC. Protein product: CASSSSTTENYGYTF.

The chain links TRBV5-1 to TRBJ2-1; TRBD1 or TRBD2 may be the D gene (6 bases each). The CDR3 runs 13 residues. V was clipped by 4 bases and J by 8 bases, with 13 bases between them. Germline-derived CDR1 and CDR2 are SGHRS and YFSETQ. The CDR3 nucleotides read TGCGCCAGCAGCCTCTACCGGGGGCATGAGCAGTTCTTC. Translation gives CASSLYRGHEQFF.

The chain recombines TRBV7-6 with TRBJ2-5; D not resolved. CDR3 size: 13 residues. Looked up from germline, CDR1 is SGHVS and CDR2 is FNYEAQ. Trimming pared 4 bases from V and 5 bases from J, leaving 11 bases between. The chain's CDR3 is CASSSSRLETQYF. The CDR3 DNA reads as TGTGCCAGCAGCTCCTCTAGATTGGAGACCCAGTACTTC.

The rearrangement joins TRBV6-1 to TRBJ2-5, with TRBD2 matching 7 bases. Germline trimming cut 0 bases from V and 5 bases from J; bases unmatched to any gene: 3. From germline, CDR1 is MNHNS and CDR2 SASEGT. The CDR3 is made up of 14 amino acids. CDR3 sequence (DNA): TGTGCCAGCAGTGAAGCGGGGGGGTTCGAGACCCAGTACTTC. Its protein product is CASSEAGGFETQYF.

This clonotype has just a few counts. This chain joins TRBV7-2 and TRBJ2-3; no reliable D call. Trimming took off 5 bases at V and 4 bases at J, with 16 bases between the two ends. CDR1 is SGHTA and CDR2 is FQGNSA in the germline V gene. This CDR3 comprises 15 residues. CDR3 in amino acids: CASSPRRSPSDTQYF. The DNA for the CDR3 is TGTGCCAGCAGCCCGCGGAGATCTCCATCAGATACGCAGTATTTT.

The chain carries TRBV28 and TRBJ2-1, with TRBD2 matching over 10 bases. The CDR3 runs 18 residues. CDR1 is MDHEN and CDR2 is SYDVKM in the germline V gene. After removal of 4 bases from V and 8 bases from J, the junction contained 17 bases not matched to a gene. The CDR3 DNA reads TGTGCCAGCAGTTCCTACCCCAGCGGGGGGGCCTTTTTGGATGAGCAGTTCTTC. Protein sequence: CASSSYPSGGAFLDEQFF.

The chain employs TRBV6-1 and TRBJ1-4, with D possibly being TRBD1 (5 bases). The CDR3 is made up of 13 amino acids. Trimming left V 11 bases short and J 10 bases short, with 20 bases between. The germline CDR1 and CDR2 sequences are MNHNS and SASEGT. CDR3 DNA sequence: TGTGCCTCCCGGGGTAGTCCCGGGGGAAAACTGTTTTTT. It yields the protein CASRGSPGGKLFF.

This clonotype was seen more than once but under ten times. The rearrangement joins TRBV7-9 to TRBJ2-7; TRBD2 aligns across 11 bases. The CDR3 sequence is 17 residues long. Germline lookup yields CDR1 SEHNR and CDR2 FQNEAQ (reference sequence). After removal of 4 bases from V and 3 bases from J, the junction contained 11 bases not matched to a gene. This chain's CDR3 is CASSSTYGTSGIYEQYF. The DNA for the CDR3 is TGTGCCAGCAGCTCTACTTATGGGACTAGCGGAATCTACGAGCAGTACTTC. Complete variable domain (other parts from reference TRBV7-9 and TRBJ2-7): DTGVSQNPRHKITKRGQNVTFRCDPISEHNRLYWYRQTLGQGPEFLTYFQNEAQLEKSRLLSDRFSAERPKGSFSTLEIQRTEQGDSAMYLCASSSTYGTSGIYEQYFGPGTRLTVT.

The chain recombines TRBV4-3 with TRBJ2-7; D is unclear. Trimming left V 0 bases short and J 2 bases short, with 8 bases between. The CDR3 consists of 14 residues. Germline V gives CDR1 LGHNA, CDR2 YSLEER. This chain's CDR3 is CASSQDRDTYEQYF. In nucleotides, the CDR3 is TGCGCCAGCAGCCAAGATCGCGACACCTACGAGCAGTACTTC.

This clonotype has a count of ten or more. The chain combines TRBV7-2 with TRBJ2-7; D is perhaps TRBD1 or TRBD2 (5 bases each). V lost 4 bases and J 0 bases, leaving 10 bases between the germline ends. The CDR3 is 14 residues long. The germline V gene encodes CDR1 SGHTA and CDR2 FQGNSA. CDR3 in DNA: TGTGCCAGCAGCTCGGGAAGGGGCTCCTACGAGCAGTACTTC. Translating it yields CASSSGRGSYEQYF.